These 19 T cell receptor beta chains came from one sample sequenced in a study of CD8 T cells in ankylosing spondylitis. General study results and limits: Ankylosing spondylitis blood appeared to carry a characteristic TCR beta motif of roughly eight highly homologous variants.

TCRdb called the 5' RACE reads again in MiXCR, with one record for every CDR3 protein. The sample contains some 840,000 distinct CDR3 sequences, about 10% of which appear only once. Their cognate antigens are unknown. The sample taken for sequencing was blood, either unsorted or a sorted T cell fraction (not recorded which). These receptors all stem from a male donor with ankylosing spondylitis.

The chain recombines TRBV29-1 with TRBJ2-3; 8 nucleotides line up with TRBD2. CDR1 and CDR2 (germline): SQVTM, ANQGSEA. This CDR3 has 14 residues. The V and J ends lost 6 bases and 1 base, in that order; junction bases with no gene match: 6. CDR3 region: CSVTAGGGTDTQYF. In DNA form, the CDR3 reads TGCAGCGTGACGGCGGGAGGAGGCACAGATACGCAGTATTTT.

J is TRBJ1-1 and V is TRBV25-1; the D gene is possibly TRBD1 (6 bases). The CDR3 sequence is 18 residues long. The germline V gene encodes CDR1 MGHDK and CDR2 SYGVNS. V lost 4 bases and J lost 0, with 21 bases in between. CDR3 sequence reads: CASSAGGRTVLMNTEAFF. The CDR3 DNA is TGTGCCAGCAGTGCAGGTGGGAGGACAGTCCTCATGAACACTGAAGCTTTCTTT.

V is TRBV11-2 and J is TRBJ1-4, with a tentative D call TRBD1 (5 bases). The V end lost 2 bases, the J end lost 5 bases, and 15 bases lay between the germline ends. The CDR3 has 16 amino acids. Germline values: CDR1 SGHAT, CDR2 FQNNGV. This CDR3 reads CASSLWGIYENEKLFF. DNA of the CDR3: TGTGCCAGCAGCTTATGGGGGATCTACGAAAATGAAAAACTGTTTTTT.

The chain recombines TRBV28 with TRBJ2-5, with 10 bases matching TRBD1. Germline CDR1 reads MDHEN; CDR2 reads SYDVKM. This CDR3 spans 14 amino acids. J gave up 6 bases and V 6 bases, and 7 bases lay outside the gene matches. The CDR3 region has the DNA TGTGCCAGCAGACGAGGGGGACAGGGGAAGACCCAGTACTTC. Translating gives CASRRGGQGKTQYF.

In its sample, this clonotype was seen many times. The rearrangement links TRBV20-1 to TRBJ1-5, with D perhaps matching TRBD1 (6 bases). This CDR3 has 13 residues. Looked up from germline, CDR1 is DFQATT and CDR2 is SNEGSKA (reference sequence). V was clipped by 1 base and J by 2 bases, with 6 bases between them. DNA of the CDR3: TGCAGTGCTAGAGGACAGGGCAATCAGCCCCAGCATTTT. Its protein product is CSARGQGNQPQHF.

The CDR3 bases are TGTGCCAGCAGTCCCACCCCCGGTAACACTGAAGCTTTCTTT. The encoded protein is CASSPTPGNTEAFF. This sequence joins TRBV12-3 or TRBV12-4 and TRBJ1-1; D gene uncertain. V lost 5 bases and J 2 bases, leaving 12 bases between the germline ends. CDR3 length: 14 amino acids.

The genes are TRBV20-1 and TRBJ1-6; a possible D gene is TRBD1 (5 bases). Germline CDR1 and CDR2: DFQATT and SNEGSKA (reference sequence). V was shortened by 0 bases and J by 10 bases, with 16 bases between the two germline ends. The CDR3 extends over 15 amino acids. CDR3 nucleotide sequence: TGCAGTGCTAGAGATTATGGGGGTCTCCGGTCACCCCTCCACTTT. Residues: CSARDYGGLRSPLHF.

This clonotype showed up just a few times. This chain joins TRBV20-1 and TRBJ1-6; tentative D call: TRBD1 (5 bases). V shed 5 bases and J shed 0 bases, with 17 bases lying between them. Germline assignment: CDR1 DFQATT and CDR2 SNEGSKA (reference sequence). The CDR3 length is 17 residues. CDR3 region: CSAAGTGPSSYNSPLHF. CDR3 coding DNA: TGCAGTGCTGCAGGGACGGGTCCAAGCTCCTATAATTCACCCCTCCACTTT.

This clonotype was counted only a few times. The gene calls are TRBV20-1 and TRBJ1-2; 8 positions agree with TRBD1. The CDR3 is made up of 14 amino acids. Germline V gene sequence: CDR1 DFQATT, CDR2 SNEGSKA (reference sequence). The V segment lost 4 bases and the J segment 4 bases; nucleotides outside the gene matches: 8. CDR3 region: CSATLGQASYGYTF. CDR3 coding DNA: TGCAGTGCTACTCTGGGACAGGCCTCCTATGGCTACACCTTC.

The chain combines TRBV5-5 with TRBJ2-1; 9 bases line up with TRBD2. Germline values: CDR1 SGHKS, CDR2 YYEKEE (reference sequence). There are 14 residues in the CDR3. Trimming cost V 4 bases and J 4 bases; bases outside gene matches: 3. The CDR3 DNA reads as TGTGCCAGCAGCGGAAGCGGGGGGTACAATGAGCAGTTCTTC. It is translated as CASSGSGGYNEQFF.

J is TRBJ2-5 and V is TRBV20-1, with 9 bases aligning to TRBD2. The CDR3 runs 15 residues. Trimming removed 1 base from V and 6 bases from J; junction bases left unmatched: 9. Looked up from germline, CDR1 is DFQATT and CDR2 is SNEGSKA (reference sequence). The CDR3 is CSARGLAASAKTQYF. CDR3 sequence (DNA): TGCAGTGCTAGAGGACTAGCGGCTAGTGCGAAGACCCAGTACTTC.

This chain uses TRBV29-1 with TRBJ1-2, with 8 bases aligning to TRBD1. Losses at the gene ends were 6 bases for V and 4 bases for J; bases not matched to a gene: 10. The CDR3 spans 14 residues. Germline V gene data show CDR1 as SQVTM and CDR2 as ANQGSEA. The CDR3 DNA follows: TGCAGCGTCGCTAGGCAGGGGGCTACCTATGGCTACACCTTC. Translation gives CSVARQGATYGYTF.

The chain is built from TRBV5-6 and TRBJ2-2; 7 nucleotides line up with TRBD1. The CDR3 spans 14 residues. Germline CDR1 SGHDT, CDR2 YYEEEE. V shed 2 bases, J shed 7 bases, and the junction held 5 bases outside the gene matches. CDR3 amino acids: CASSLRGRGGELFF. CDR3 sequence (DNA): TGTGCCAGCAGCTTAAGGGGGCGAGGCGGGGAGCTGTTTTTT.

This clonotype showed up just a few times. The chain joins TRBV25-1 to TRBJ2-5, with TRBD1 as a possible D gene (6 bases). The germline V gene encodes CDR1 MGHDK and CDR2 SYGVNS. The CDR3 consists of 14 residues. V was shortened by 3 bases and J by 5 bases, with 13 bases between the two germline ends. The CDR3 here is CASSDPYRAETQYF. The DNA for the CDR3 is TGTGCCAGCAGTGATCCCTACAGGGCGGAGACCCAGTACTTC.

J is TRBJ1-1 and V is TRBV6-2 or TRBV6-3, with D perhaps matching TRBD1 (6 bases). Trimming cost V 0 bases and J 5 bases, with 10 bases left between them. The CDR3 runs 14 residues. The germline gives CDR1 MNHEY, CDR2 SVGEGT. The CDR3 loop is CASSYSPGVTEAFF. The CDR3 DNA follows: TGTGCCAGCAGTTACTCTCCAGGGGTAACTGAAGCTTTCTTT.

V is TRBV20-1 and J is TRBJ2-4; no clear D gene. CDR3 size: 11 residues. V lost 0 bases, J lost 7 bases, and 4 bases lay in between. The germline V gene encodes CDR1 DFQATT and CDR2 SNEGSKA (reference sequence). The CDR3 sequence: CSARDWNIQYF. Here the CDR3 DNA reads TGCAGTGCTAGAGATTGGAACATTCAGTACTTC.

The chain combines TRBV7-2 with TRBJ1-4; 8 bases map to TRBD1. V trimming: 5 bases; J trimming: 10 bases; junction bases outside the gene matches: 12. Germline loops: CDR1 SGHTA, CDR2 FQGNSA. The CDR3 runs 15 residues. The CDR3 DNA sequence: TGTGCCAGCAGCCCTGGAAGCACAGGGGGGAGAAAACTGTTTTTT. This encodes CASSPGSTGGRKLFF.

This clonotype was seen a handful of times. The chain joins TRBV4-3 to TRBJ1-2; 7 positions match TRBD1. The length of the CDR3 is 15 residues. Germline CDR1 LGHNA, CDR2 YSLEER. Germline trimming cut 3 bases from V and 2 bases from J; bases unmatched to any gene: 6. CDR3 loop: CASSHRQGINYGYTF. CDR3 bases: TGCGCCAGCAGCCACCGACAGGGAATAAACTATGGCTACACCTTC.

This clonotype appeared a few times. This sequence joins TRBV5-1 and TRBJ2-3; no reliable D call. V was cut by 0 bases and J by 0 bases, with 8 bases left in between. Germline-derived CDR1 and CDR2 are SGHRS and YFSETQ. The length of the CDR3 is 15 residues. CDR3 sequence reads: CASSLESLSTDTQYF. Written as DNA, the CDR3 is TGCGCCAGCAGCTTGGAGAGTCTCAGCACAGATACGCAGTATTTT.